This T cell receptor (beta chain) was recorded in a study of blood T cell repertoires in COVID-19. The overall study: Specimens from acute and convalescent COVID-19 originated in the United States, Italy and Spain. PBMCs, B-cell-depleted T cells, or T cells provided the cDNA or gDNA that made up the material.

Study processing details: For nucleated cells, counts were estimated from reference gene primer amplification. TCRdb keeps only in-frame clones here, not all; method: immunoSEQ multiplex PCR. Clone size and the V and J calls come from that table; the DNA yielded D and trimming. This table has hundreds of thousands of clones, roughly four fifths appearing once. The sample holds a few counts of this clone. The junction differs from germline at one of its ends, possibly a read error. The CDR3 is 13 residues long. Germline CDR1 and CDR2: LGHDT and YNNKEL (reference sequence). Sequenced input: peripheral blood. This receptor was obtained from an elderly woman with acute or convalescent COVID-19. The chain combines TRBV3-1 (or the pseudogene TRBV3-2) with TRBJ2-7, with D perhaps matching TRBD1 (5 bases). CDR3 sequence (DNA): TGTGCCAGCAGACAAGATTCAGGGAACGAGCAGTACTTC. As protein: CASRQDSGNEQYF.